This T cell receptor beta chain is from a study of PD-L1 blockade in urothelial cancer. Whole-study context: Before enrollment, 0 to 3 chemotherapy regimens had been given to patients.

Spike-ins of synthetic TCR analog templates went into each PCR. Using immunoSEQ multiplex PCR, the repertoire was profiled, and TCRdb retains in-frame clones only, with some absent. The sample shows tens of thousands of clones, around 90% of them seen only once. Time point: pretreatment peripheral blood. Disease in patients was locally advanced or metastatic urothelial carcinoma. V dropped 6 bases and J dropped 1; count of bases not matched to a gene: 4. CDR3 length: 14 amino acids. Germline assignment: CDR1 SGHRS and CDR2 YFSETQ. The starting material was PBMCs, obtained around atezolizumab (anti-PD-L1) treatment. This chain uses TRBV5-1 with TRBJ2-1, with 7 bases lining up with TRBD2. The sequence was collected from a man aged 55 to 69 with urothelial cancer. The CDR3 is CASTAGGSYNEQFF. CDR3 sequence (DNA): TGCGCCAGCACGGCCGGGGGGTCCTACAATGAGCAGTTCTTC.